These T cell receptor beta chains were read from a single sample in a study of CD8 T cells in ankylosing spondylitis. From the 5' RACE reads, TCRdb called clonotypes with MiXCR, one entry per CDR3 protein. The sample carries 100,000 to 150,000 distinct CDR3 sequences, more than 15% recorded once. Specimen: blood, either unsorted or a sorted T cell fraction (not recorded which). These receptors were collected from a male donor with ankylosing spondylitis. Both conserved end residues are part of each CDR3. The D gene is left open where the match is weak. Part of the rows lack a size; the others show once, few, many or a class for expanded clones.

d_call j_call v_call clone_size cdr3_aa cdr3_nt
TRBD2 TRBJ2-4 TRBV7-9 NA CASSLSTSGSDIQYF TGTGCCAGCAGCTTAAGTACTAGCGGGAGCGACATTCAGTACTTC
NA TRBJ2-7 TRBV7-7 few CASSLEGRPYEQYF TGTGCCAGCAGCTTAGAGGGCAGACCTTACGAGCAGTACTTC
NA TRBJ2-3 TRBV19 few CASSQATDTQYF TGTGCCAGTTCGCAGGCCACAGATACGCAGTATTTT
NA TRBJ2-3 TRBV9 NA CASSPQQSTDTQYF TGTGCCAGCAGCCCCCAACAGAGCACAGATACGCAGTATTTT
TRBD2 TRBJ2-7 TRBV25-1 few CASGEGGQHEQYF TGTGCCAGCGGGGAGGGCGGACAACACGAGCAGTACTTC
NA TRBJ2-5 TRBV15 few CATSRGQPLETQYF TGTGCCACCAGCAGAGGACAGCCCCTAGAGACCCAGTACTTC
TRBD1 TRBJ1-2 TRBV7-9 few CASSPGQGALGGYTF TGTGCCAGCAGCCCGGGGCAGGGGGCCTTGGGTGGCTACACCTTC
NA TRBJ2-1 TRBV7-9 NA CASSLVVERNEQFF TGTGCCAGCAGCTTGGTGGTAGAACGCAATGAGCAGTTCTTC
NA TRBJ2-3 TRBV10-2 NA CASKGGRTDTQYF TGCGCCTCCAAGGGGGGGCGCACAGATACGCAGTATTTT
NA TRBJ2-7 TRBV6-5 few CASSYSRGPLQYF TGTGCCAGCAGTTACTCGAGAGGGCCTTTGCAGTACTTC
NA TRBJ1-1 TRBV6-5 few CASSYPERGQTEAFF TGTGCCAGCAGTTACCCGGAGCGGGGGCAAACTGAAGCTTTCTTT
TRBD1 TRBJ1-5 TRBV20-1 few CSARDATGEWNQPQHF TGCAGTGCTAGAGATGCAACAGGGGAGTGGAATCAGCCCCAGCATTTT
TRBD2 TRBJ2-3 TRBV29-1 many CSVRESSDTQYF TGCAGCGTGCGGGAGAGCTCAGATACGCAGTATTTT
NA TRBJ2-1 TRBV7-2 NA CASSGGLSSRNEQFF TGTGCCAGCAGCGGAGGACTTTCCTCGCGGAATGAGCAGTTCTTC
TRBD1 TRBJ2-1 TRBV4-1 NA CASSQKTGSYNEQFF TGCGCCAGCAGCCAAAAGACAGGGTCGTACAATGAGCAGTTCTTC
TRBD2 TRBJ2-2 TRBV10-2 NA CASSVLAGEVTGELFF TGCGCCAGCAGTGTACTAGCGGGAGAAGTCACCGGGGAGCTGTTTTTT
NA TRBJ2-4 TRBV4-2 many CASSLWEDKNIQYF TGTGCCAGCAGCCTTTGGGAGGACAAAAACATTCAGTACTTC
NA TRBJ1-2 TRBV4-1 NA CASSQAGGRYGYTF TGCGCCAGCAGCCAAGCGGGCGGGCGCTATGGCTACACCTTC
TRBD2 TRBJ2-1 TRBV18 NA CASSDEAGGPYNEQFF TGTGCCAGCTCAGACGAAGCGGGAGGCCCGTACAATGAGCAGTTCTTC
TRBD1 TRBJ1-5 TRBV27 NA CASRRQGWSNQPQHF TGTGCCAGCAGAAGACAGGGGTGGAGCAATCAGCCCCAGCATTTT
NA TRBJ1-2 TRBV9 few CASSVVRGLSYGYTF TGTGCCAGCAGCGTCGTCAGGGGCCTCAGCTATGGCTACACCTTC
TRBD1 TRBJ2-7 TRBV9 few CASSVAGTGNYEQYF TGTGCCAGCAGCGTAGCCGGGACAGGGAACTACGAGCAGTACTTC
TRBD1 TRBJ2-1 TRBV10-3 few CAISSDRGNEQFF TGTGCCATCAGTTCCGACAGGGGGAATGAGCAGTTCTTC
NA TRBJ2-4 TRBV27 NA CASSYGQPSLKNIQYF TGTGCCAGCAGTTACGGACAGCCGAGCCTCAAAAACATTCAGTACTTC
TRBD2 TRBJ2-5 TRBV9 few CASSGSGRSQETQYF TGTGCCAGCAGCGGTAGCGGGAGGTCTCAGGAGACCCAGTACTTC
TRBD1 TRBJ1-1 TRBV10-1 NA CASSPDRGLNTEAFF TGCGCCAGCAGTCCGGACAGGGGGTTGAACACTGAAGCTTTCTTT
TRBD1 TRBJ2-2 TRBV4-3 few CASSQGQGAIGELFF TGCGCCAGCAGCCAGGGACAGGGGGCGATCGGGGAGCTGTTTTTT
NA TRBJ1-2 TRBV27 few CASSPIPDSTGGYTF TGTGCCAGCAGTCCAATCCCGGACTCCACGGGTGGCTACACCTTC
NA TRBJ2-3 TRBV12-3/TRBV12-4 many CASLGGYTDTQYF TGTGCCAGCCTGGGCGGGTACACAGATACGCAGTATTTT
NA TRBJ2-7 TRBV20-1 few CSAEGPADGYEQYF TGCAGTGCAGAAGGACCTGCTGATGGCTACGAGCAGTACTTC
NA TRBJ2-7 TRBV4-2 few CASSQDPSSYEQYF TGTGCCAGCAGCCAAGATCCGAGCTCCTACGAGCAGTACTTC
NA TRBJ2-3 TRBV12-3/TRBV12-4 NA CASSPGLFGTDTQYF TGTGCCAGCAGCCCCGGACTTTTCGGGACAGATACGCAGTATTTT
NA TRBJ2-2 TRBV9 NA CASSAQLESNTGELFF TGTGCCAGCAGCGCACAACTTGAATCGAACACCGGGGAGCTGTTTTTT
NA TRBJ2-3 TRBV7-3 NA CASSLTGHATDTQYF TGTGCCAGCAGCTTAACCGGGCACGCTACAGATACGCAGTATTTT
TRBD2 TRBJ2-5 TRBV7-2 many CASSLELAGGETQYF TGTGCCAGCAGCTTAGAACTAGCGGGAGGAGAGACCCAGTACTTC
NA TRBJ2-5 TRBV5-1 NA CASSFGTGRGYQETQYF TGCGCCAGCAGCTTTGGTACAGGTAGAGGGTACCAAGAGACCCAGTACTTC
NA TRBJ2-1 TRBV9 NA CASIGRASNERFF TGTGCCAGCATTGGGCGGGCTTCGAATGAGCGGTTCTTC
NA TRBJ2-1 TRBV27 few CASRTSPGEQFF TGTGCCAGCAGGACAAGCCCTGGTGAGCAGTTCTTC